The rows below give T cell receptor beta chains drawn from one sample of a study of blood T cell repertoires in COVID-19. Data came from immunoSEQ multiplex PCR; TCRdb stores just in-frame clones and leaves some out. The profile shows roughly 250,000 clones, about 90% of them singletons. Sample: PBMCs or T cells enriched from blood (not recorded which). These receptors were collected from a woman in her twenties or thirties with acute COVID-19. The CDR3 runs from the conserved cysteine through the conserved F or W. The order of the fields is D gene, V gene, J gene, clone size, CDR3 protein, CDR3 DNA. The D gene is left open where the match is weak. Expanded clones are given a class, and other clones once, few, many or no size at all.

>.|TRBV10-3|TRBJ1-5|.
CAISATEESNQPQHF
TGTGCCATCAGTGCGACAGAGGAGAGCAATCAGCCCCAGCATTTT
>.|TRBV28|TRBJ1-5|.
CASTQLHNQPQHF
TGTGCCAGCACACAGCTCCACAATCAGCCCCAGCATTTT
>TRBD2|TRBV29-1|TRBJ2-2|.
CSVEVGLAGVRSGELFF
TGCAGCGTTGAGGTGGGACTAGCGGGAGTCAGGTCCGGGGAGCTGTTTTTT
>.|TRBV4-2|TRBJ1-5|.
CASSHQDGRGNQPQHF
TGTGCCAGCAGCCATCAAGACGGGCGGGGGAATCAGCCCCAGCATTTT
>.|TRBV28|TRBJ2-7|.
CASSLIFVPGDSYEQYF
TGTGCCAGCAGTTTAATTTTTGTGCCCGGGGATTCCTACGAGCAGTACTTC
>TRBD1|TRBV3-1/TRBV3-2|TRBJ2-7|.
CASSRQGTYEQYF
TGTGCCAGCAGCCGACAGGGGACCTACGAGCAGTACTTC
>.|TRBV7-8|TRBJ1-4|.
CASSLAETAPEKLFF
TGTGCCAGCAGCTTAGCGGAGACAGCCCCTGAAAAACTGTTTTTT
>TRBD1|TRBV30|TRBJ2-3|.
CAWSVKIGQGEGADTQYF
TGTGCCTGGAGTGTAAAAATCGGACAGGGGGAAGGCGCAGATACGCAGTATTTT
>.|TRBV18|TRBJ2-7|.
CASSPGPGAPYEQYF
TGTGCCAGCTCACCCGGACCAGGGGCCCCCTACGAGCAGTACTTC
>.|TRBV15|TRBJ1-1|.
CATSIRGNTEAFF
TGTGCCACCAGCATCAGGGGAAACACTGAAGCTTTCTTT
>TRBD1|TRBV2|TRBJ1-5|once
CASRYRGDQPQHF
TGTGCCAGCAGATACAGGGGGGACCAGCCCCAGCATTTT
>TRBD2|TRBV14|TRBJ2-7|.
CASSQATGRASEQYF
TGTGCCAGCAGCCAAGCCACCGGGAGGGCCAGCGAGCAGTACTTC
>.|TRBV9|TRBJ2-2|once
CASSVVSTIANTGELFF
TGTGCCAGCAGCGTAGTGAGCACTATCGCGAACACCGGGGAGCTGTTTTTT
>.|TRBV12-2|TRBJ2-5|.
CASPSWTDQETQYF
TGTGCAAGTCCATCGTGGACAGACCAAGAGACCCAGTACTTC
>.|TRBV7-2|TRBJ2-7|.
CASSLAPPVEQYF
TGTGCCAGCAGCTTAGCCCCCCCGGTCGAGCAGTACTTC
>.|TRBV12-3/TRBV12-4|TRBJ1-1|.
CASSFGLKAFF
TGTGCCAGCAGTTTCGGTTTAAAAGCTTTCTTT
>.|TRBV27|TRBJ1-1|.
CASSLAVMNTEAFF
TGTGCCAGCAGCCTGGCTGTCATGAACACTGAAGCTTTCTTT
>TRBD1|TRBV7-3|TRBJ2-1|.
CASSGAGTGRNEQFF
TGTGCCAGCAGTGGCGCCGGGACAGGGCGCAATGAGCAGTTCTTC
>TRBD1|TRBV9|TRBJ1-4|.
CASSVGVTGAEKLFF
TGTGCCAGCAGCGTAGGAGTGACAGGGGCTGAAAAACTGTTTTTT
>TRBD1|TRBV15|TRBJ1-1|.
CATSINRGRNTEAFF
TGTGCCACCAGCATTAACAGGGGCCGGAACACTGAAGCTTTCTTT
>TRBD1|TRBV19|TRBJ1-5|once
CASSTTGGNQPQHF
TGTGCCAGTAGTACAACAGGGGGTAATCAGCCCCAGCATTTT
>TRBD1|TRBV6-5|TRBJ2-1|once
CASSPTGGRDNEQFF
TGTGCCAGCAGCCCGACAGGGGGTCGGGACAATGAGCAGTTCTTC
>TRBD2|TRBV5-1|TRBJ2-1|.
CASSFRTSGMYNEQFF
TGCGCCAGCAGCTTCCGGACTAGCGGGATGTACAATGAGCAGTTCTTC
>.|TRBV2|TRBJ2-2|.
CASSIDTNTGELFF
TGTGCCAGCAGTATCGACACAAACACCGGGGAGCTGTTTTTT